These T cell receptor beta chains were read from a single sample in a study of cytotoxic CD8 clonotypes in ibrutinib-treated CLL. Sequencing was performed with immunoSEQ multiplex PCR; in TCRdb, only in-frame clones are kept and a portion is missing. Of some 140,000 clones in the sample, around three quarters are singletons; the top ten hold over 10%. Sequenced here: PBMCs, sampled after 12 months of ibrutinib treatment. The origin of the receptors is a human donor with chronic lymphocytic leukemia. Both conserved end residues are part of each CDR3. A D gene is named only where the DNA matches it firmly. Where a row states a size, it is once, few, many or the class of an expanded clone; other rows omit it.

NA	NA	TRBV18	TRBJ2-1	CASSLIGFDEQFF	TGTGCCAGCTCCTTAATAGGTTTTGATGAGCAGTTCTTC
NA	NA	TRBV19	TRBJ2-1	CASTGSYNEQFF	TGTGCCAGTACCGGGAGCTACAATGAGCAGTTCTTC
TRBD2	NA	TRBV9	TRBJ2-6	CASGKRTSGRELTGANVLTF	TGTGCCAGCGGAAAACGGACTAGCGGGAGGGAATTAACTGGGGCCAACGTCCTGACTTTC
TRBD1	few	TRBV2	TRBJ1-5	CASSVDRDQPQHF	TGTGCCAGCAGTGTCGACAGGGATCAGCCCCAGCATTTT
TRBD2	NA	TRBV5-6	TRBJ2-2	CASSSLGGTGELFF	TGTGCCAGCAGCTCCCTCGGGGGGACCGGGGAGCTGTTTTTT
NA	NA	TRBV6-5	TRBJ2-2	CASRSTGELFF	TGTGCCAGCAGATCGACCGGGGAGCTGTTTTTT
NA	NA	TRBV7-2	TRBJ2-3	CASSFFVGVGYSTDTQYF	TGTGCCAGCAGCTTTTTCGTAGGAGTGGGTTATAGCACAGATACGCAGTATTTT
NA	NA	TRBV5-6	TRBJ2-7	CASSLGQGGYEQYF	TGTGCCAGCAGCTTGGGGCAGGGTGGTTACGAGCAGTACTTC
NA	NA	TRBV10-3	TRBJ2-6	CAISGSAYSGANVLTF	TGTGCCATCAGTGGATCCGCCTACTCTGGGGCCAACGTCCTGACTTTC
NA	NA	TRBV5-6	TRBJ2-1	CASERSSLSYNEQFF	TGTGCCTCCGAGCGCTCAAGTTTGTCCTACAATGAGCAGTTCTTC